Each of the 23 T cell receptor beta chains below was sequenced from the same sample in a study of beta chain features in type 1 diabetes. Sequencing targeted expressed TCRB transcripts, as all isolated RNA had been reverse transcribed. Produced via immunoSEQ multiplex PCR; TCRdb's table is partial and in-frame only. The table shows around 400,000 clones, with around 15% occurring only once. Sequenced input: naive CD4+ T cells from blood. Receptor source: a woman aged 18-29 years in good health.

This sequence joins TRBV28 and TRBJ2-7; possible D gene TRBD2, 6 bases. The CDR3 extends over 15 amino acids. V lost 5 bases and J lost 3, with 17 bases in between. The germline gives CDR1 MDHEN, CDR2 SYDVKM. The CDR3 sequence: CASSPGGSGYYEQYF. The CDR3 region has the DNA TGTGCCAGCAGTCCCGGGGGTAGCGGATACTACGAGCAGTACTTC. Full variable domain (outside the CDR3, taken from reference TRBV28 and TRBJ2-7): DVKVTQSSRYLVKRTGEKVFLECVQDMDHENMFWYRQDPGLGLRLIYFSYDVKMKEKGDIPEGYSVSREKKERFSLILESASTNQTSMYLCASSPGGSGYYEQYFGPGTRLTVT.

The V and J genes are TRBV14 and TRBJ2-1; D perhaps matches TRBD2 (5 bases). The ends were cut back, 2 bases at V and 0 bases at J, with 11 bases in the middle. The CDR3 runs 16 residues. Germline-derived CDR1 and CDR2 are SGHDN and FVKESK. The CDR3 DNA reads TGTGCCAGCAGCCAAAGAGGGAGTTTCTCCTACAATGAGCAGTTCTTC. As protein: CASSQRGSFSYNEQFF.

The chain uses TRBV4-3 and TRBJ1-2, with D unresolved. Germline lookup yields CDR1 LGHNA and CDR2 YSLEER. The CDR3 has 15 residues. With 0 bases removed from V and 4 bases from J, the gap between germline ends came to 12 bases. The CDR3: CASSQDRVVRYGYTF. The CDR3, as DNA: TGCGCCAGCAGCCAAGATCGGGTGGTTCGCTATGGCTACACCTTC.

This clone has a handful of counts. The chain has TRBV28 and TRBJ2-7, with 13 bases identical to TRBD2. This CDR3 has 17 amino acids. V was clipped by 4 bases and J by 6 bases; unmatched bases: 12. CDR1 MDHEN and CDR2 SYDVKM come from the germline V gene. The CDR3 DNA is TGTGCCAGCAGTTCCCAACCGGGACTAGCGGGAACAGGCGAGCAGTACTTC. Its protein is CASSSQPGLAGTGEQYF.

Only a few counts were recorded for this clone. The rearrangement uses TRBV30 and TRBJ2-3; 8 nucleotides line up with TRBD1. This CDR3 has 14 residues. Germline V gives CDR1 GTSNPN, CDR2 SVGIG (reference sequence). The V gene end was trimmed by 0 bases and the J gene end by 1 base; junction bases not matched to a gene: 0. CDR3 amino acids: CAWSVQGGTDTQYF. As DNA, the CDR3 is TGTGCCTGGAGTGTACAGGGGGGCACAGATACGCAGTATTTT.

The chain carries TRBV25-1 and TRBJ2-1; D not certain. Germline values: CDR1 MGHDK, CDR2 SYGVNS. The V end lost 1 base, the J end lost 5 bases, and 9 bases lay between the germline ends. The CDR3 is 14 amino acids. CDR3: CASSESAADNEQFF. CDR3 nucleotide sequence: TGTGCCAGCAGTGAATCGGCGGCAGACAATGAGCAGTTCTTC.

The J gene is TRBJ2-1, the V gene TRBV5-4, with 13 bases identical to TRBD2. Trimming took 4 bases from V and 3 from J; bases not matched to a gene: 7. Germline CDR1 is SGHNT and CDR2 is YYREEE (reference sequence). The CDR3 runs to 17 residues. CDR3 loop: CASSSSGTSGIYNEQFF. The CDR3 DNA follows: TGTGCCAGCAGCAGCTCCGGGACTAGCGGGATCTACAATGAGCAGTTCTTC.

This clone was counted only a few times. This chain connects TRBV29-1 to TRBJ2-7; TRBD2 aligns across 13 bases. Germline loops: CDR1 SQVTM, CDR2 ANQGSEA. J lost 6 bases, V lost 6 bases, and 5 bases had no gene match. The length of the CDR3 is 13 residues. This chain's CDR3 is CSVLGLAGTEQYF. The CDR3 DNA follows: TGCAGCGTGTTGGGACTAGCGGGAACCGAGCAGTACTTC.

V and J are TRBV23-1 and TRBJ2-1; 10 nucleotides line up with TRBD2. TRBV23-1 is known as an ORF, though its function is uncertain. The J segment lost 5 bases and the V segment lost 1 base, leaving 8 bases of the junction unmatched. The CDR3 has 17 amino acids. CDR3 DNA: TGCGCCAGCAGTCAATTGGGTCAAGCGGGAGGGGACAATGAGCAGTTCTTC. This encodes CASSQLGQAGGDNEQFF.

The rearrangement joins TRBV7-2 to TRBJ2-3; 9 nucleotides align to TRBD2. After removal of 7 bases from V and 4 bases from J, the junction contained 6 bases not matched to a gene. The CDR3 extends over 14 amino acids. Germline V gene data show CDR1 as SGHTA and CDR2 as FQGNSA. The CDR3 reads CASMGGRASDTQYF. CDR3 DNA: TGTGCCAGCATGGGCGGGAGGGCCTCAGATACGCAGTATTTT. Using reference TRBV7-2 and TRBJ2-3 for the parts outside the CDR3, the full variable domain is GAGVSQSPSNKVTEKGKDVELRCDPISGHTALYWYRQSLGQGLEFLIYFQGNSAPDKSGLPSDRFSAERTGGSVSTLTIQRTQQEDSAVYLCASMGGRASDTQYFGPGTRLTVL.

The rearrangement links TRBV28 to TRBJ1-1; 7 nucleotides line up with TRBD1. J was trimmed by 4 bases and V by 11 bases; bases with no gene match: 10. Germline loops: CDR1 MDHEN, CDR2 SYDVKM. The CDR3 consists of 13 residues. CDR3 protein: CAVNRGEGTEAFF. The DNA of the CDR3 is TGTGCCGTAAACAGGGGTGAAGGCACTGAAGCTTTCTTT.

J is TRBJ2-7 and V is TRBV2; D gene unclear. From germline, CDR1 is SNHLY and CDR2 FYNNEI. V dropped 7 bases and J dropped 0 bases, with 7 bases sitting between them. This CDR3 spans 12 amino acids. CDR3 coding DNA: TGTGCCAGCAACAGCCTCTCCTACGAGCAGTACTTC. It specifies CASNSLSYEQYF.

The rearrangement uses TRBV29-1 and TRBJ2-5, with TRBD2 matching over 7 bases. CDR1 is SQVTM and CDR2 is ANQGSEA in the germline V gene. The trim removed 1 base at V and 0 bases at J, leaving 17 bases unmatched. CDR3 length: 19 residues. The CDR3 nucleotides are TGCAGCGTTGAAGGGGGTGGGAGGTCTAGCGGACTGTACCAAGAGACCCAGTACTTC. This codes for CSVEGGGRSSGLYQETQYF.

This clone has only a few counts. This chain links TRBV19 with TRBJ2-3, with 8 bases fitting TRBD2. Germline loops: CDR1 LNHDA, CDR2 SQIVND (reference sequence). V dropped 4 bases and J dropped 2; count of bases not matched to a gene: 5. The CDR3 length is 15 residues. In DNA form, the CDR3 reads TGTGCCAGTAGTAGTACTAGCGGCAACACAGATACGCAGTATTTT. Translation: CASSSTSGNTDTQYF.

CDR3 amino acids: CASSLPGQWGNQPQHF. The DNA of the CDR3 is TGTGCCAGCAGCCTACCGGGACAGTGGGGAAATCAGCCCCAGCATTTT. The chain has TRBV28 and TRBJ1-5; TRBD1 agrees at 7 bases. CDR1 and CDR2 (germline): MDHEN, SYDVKM. The CDR3 contains 16 residues. With V trimmed by 6 bases and J by 4 bases, 12 bases remained unmatched.

This clone occurred a few times. The rearrangement links TRBV7-3 to TRBJ2-1; D gene uncertain. Per the germline V gene, CDR1 is SGHTA and CDR2 is FQGTGA. The CDR3 consists of 16 residues. The V end lost 5 bases, the J end lost 4 bases, and 18 bases lay between the germline ends. CDR3 amino acids: CASSPTSLEAYNEQFF. The CDR3 bases are TGTGCCAGCAGCCCCACCTCCTTAGAAGCGTACAATGAGCAGTTCTTC.

This clone was observed a few times. An end of the junction does not agree with germline; a read error may underlie this. The gene calls are TRBV7-7 and TRBJ2-1; 10 bases agree with TRBD2. The CDR3 is 18 residues long. Germline V CDR1 and CDR2: SSHAT, FNYEAQ (reference sequence). CDR3 loop: CASSLGPSGSTYGNEQFF. In nucleotides, the CDR3 is TGTGCTAGCAGCTTAGGGCCTAGCGGGAGTACCTACGGCAATGAGCAGTTCTTC.

This clone appeared a few times. V is TRBV28 and J is TRBJ2-7; 14 nucleotides match TRBD2. The CDR3 contains 17 residues. J gave up 7 bases and V 5 bases, and 13 bases lay outside the gene matches. The germline V gene encodes CDR1 MDHEN and CDR2 SYDVKM. The CDR3 DNA sequence: TGTGCCAGCAGTCTAGGGACTAGCGGGAGTGGATCAGGAGAGCAGTACTTC. Translated, it gives CASSLGTSGSGSGEQYF.

To note about this clone: One junction end disagrees with the germline gene, perhaps due to a read error. The gene calls are TRBV9 and TRBJ2-5; tentative D call: TRBD2 (6 bases). Germline CDR1 reads SGDLS; CDR2 reads YYNGEE. The CDR3 is 14 residues long. CDR3 residues: CASSGYSVQETQYF. The DNA of the CDR3 is TGTGCCAGTAGCGGATACAGTGTCCAAGAGACCCAGTACTTC.

This clone was seen only a few times. The rearrangement links TRBV4-2 to TRBJ2-1; a weak D match, TRBD2 (6 bases). The CDR3 runs to 15 residues. V dropped 2 bases and J dropped 0 bases, with 8 bases sitting between them. CDR1 is LGHNA, CDR2 YNFKEQ, per germline. CDR3 DNA: TGTGCCAGCAGCCAACCGGGAGTCTCCTACAATGAGCAGTTCTTC. This codes for CASSQPGVSYNEQFF.

This clone has just a few counts. V usage is TRBV29-1 and J usage is TRBJ1-1; possibly TRBD1 for D (6 bases). The germline V gene has CDR1 SQVTM and CDR2 ANQGSEA. This CDR3 has 13 residues. Trimming took 7 bases from V and 0 from J, leaving 12 bases between them. DNA of the CDR3: TGCAGCGCGTCAGGGGTCATGAACACTGAAGCTTTCTTT. Amino acid sequence: CSASGVMNTEAFF.

The sample holds a few counts of this clone. The chain links TRBV9 to TRBJ2-2; D ambiguous. Deletions cut 0 bases from V and 5 bases from J, with 8 bases between. The CDR3 runs to 14 residues. Germline assignment: CDR1 SGDLS and CDR2 YYNGEE. The chain's CDR3 is CASSVGVRTGELFF. CDR3 nucleotides: TGTGCCAGCAGCGTAGGTGTGCGTACCGGGGAGCTGTTTTTT.

V usage is TRBV25-1 and J usage is TRBJ1-3; tentatively, D is TRBD1 (5 bases). CDR3 length equals 14 residues. Germline loops: CDR1 MGHDK, CDR2 SYGVNS. V lost 6 bases to trimming and J lost 0 bases, with 9 bases between them. The CDR3 reads CASRFRDSGNTIYF. The CDR3 bases are TGTGCCAGCAGGTTCAGGGACTCTGGAAACACCATATATTTT.